This TCR beta chain was identified in a study of blood T cell repertoires in COVID-19. Overall study: Some COVID-19 samples were acute and others convalescent; all came from the United States, Italy and Spain. T cells, B-cell-depleted T cells, or PBMCs supplied cDNA or gDNA.

Germline V gives CDR1 SGHRS, CDR2 YFSETQ. CDR3 size: 17 residues. V lost 4 bases to trimming and J lost 3 bases; unmatched junction nucleotides: 13. Per the original methods: Cell counts per sample came from amplifying reference gene primers. Profiled with immunoSEQ multiplex PCR; TCRdb holds only in-frame clones, not every one. That table furnishes V, J and clone size, whereas the DNA furnished D and trimming. Of 140,000 or so clones listed, approximately 86% are singletons. This clonotype was obtained from a human donor in a cohort sampled during active COVID-19. Sequenced input: peripheral blood. The V gene is TRBV5-1, the J gene TRBJ1-5, with 7 bases lining up with TRBD1. CDR3 sequence reads: CASSVPGQHLANQPQHF. The CDR3 DNA reads TGCGCCAGCAGCGTTCCGGGACAGCACTTAGCCAATCAGCCCCAGCATTTT.